Listed here is a single T cell receptor beta chain. This entry comes from a study of blood T cell repertoires in COVID-19. The overall study: COVID-19 samples collected from the United States, Italy and Spain covered acute and convalescent phases. PBMCs, B-cell-depleted T cells, or T cells provided the cDNA or gDNA that made up the material.

Under the authors' procedure: Reference gene primers were amplified, and this amplification served to estimate nucleated cell counts. The method was immunoSEQ multiplex PCR; TCRdb's version includes in-frame clones alone and lacks a portion of them. V, J and clone size reflect that table, while D and trimming were determined from the DNA. The sample holds under 300,000 clones, roughly four fifths seen once. V was clipped by 10 bases and J by 7 bases; unmatched bases: 9. CDR3 length: 13 amino acids. Germline V lookup: CDR1 LGHDT, CDR2 YNNKEL (reference sequence). Sequenced input: peripheral blood. The chain combines TRBV3-1 (or the pseudogene TRBV3-2) with TRBJ1-4; 7 bases align to TRBD1. The clonotype was recovered from a woman between 18 and 29 years old with acute or convalescent COVID-19. The CDR3 region is CATQGVRSEKLFF. The CDR3 DNA sequence: TGTGCCACGCAGGGGGTTAGGAGTGAAAAACTGTTTTTT.